Detailed here is one T cell receptor (beta chain). Its antigen is still unknown. No base qualities exist here, and no much larger clone lies one base off it. This sample was taken from a study of blood T cell repertoires in COVID-19 (dated by TCRdb to 2019 to 2021). Regarding the research as a whole: Samples covering the acute and convalescent phases of COVID-19 were provided by collaborators in the United States, Italy and Spain. The dataset comprised deeply sampled blood TCRbeta repertoires from subjects exposed to, actively infected with, or recovered from COVID-19. Samples came from the ongoing ImmuneRACE study (first 160 participants) plus 1,254 subjects from 6 global collaborators. The prospective study material was composed of cDNA or gDNA derived from T cells, B-cell-depleted T cells, or PBMCs. The repertoires were released in a freely available public database intended as a resource for research on the immune response to SARS-CoV-2. Where available, HLA class I and class II types were obtained from metadata supplied by the sample provider rather than from assay-based typing. Sample metadata almost always included a de-identified subject ID, COVID-19 status, age in years and sex.

TCRbeta CDR3 regions were amplified from genomic DNA by means of the immunoSEQ Assay, a bias-controlled multiplex PCR. The study's own analysis went as follows. The number of nucleated cells in each sample was estimated from the amplification of reference gene primers within the assay. To quantify the absolute abundance of each unique TCRbeta CDR3 rearrangement, sequence reads were collapsed and filtered. For each sample, productive Simpson clonality was calculated as the square root of Simpson's diversity index over productive rearrangements. Sourced from immuneACCESS, this table was stored by TCRdb with only in-frame sequences that have V and J called. A share of the clones is absent; for the studies checked, an unresolved V gene accounts for under half, and the remainder has no known explanation. The V and J calls and clone size were taken over from that table, and D and trimming were inferred from the DNA. Recorded for this sample are roughly 260,000 clones; 75% to 95% of them occurred a single time. Together, the top ten hold approximately 2.5% of the sample.

Taken from the germline V gene, the CDR1 and CDR2 loops are SQVTM and ANQGSEA. V is cut by 6 bases and J by 0 bases, and the space between the germline ends is 11 bases. The CDR3 numbers 13 residues from cysteine through phenylalanine. Of all the DNA, just the CDR3 is kept, 39 bases in frame from base 1. One collaborating source in Seattle enrolled patients while the patients were actively infected and followed the patients over time throughout the course of disease. The collaborating institutions used their own protocols to collect whole blood in K2EDTA tubes. For TCRbeta analysis, collaborators shipped samples as frozen whole blood, isolated PBMCs, or DNA extracted from either of those sample types. Results the study describes overall, beyond this receptor: Clinical and demographic metadata were provided uncurated, with the amount varying by source and participant.

The sequenced material came from peripheral blood. This receptor was obtained from a person under 30 with COVID-19, enrolled during active disease. The chain is assembled from TRBV29-1 and TRBJ1-2; the D gene is perhaps TRBD1, from 5 matching bases. The CDR3 corresponds to CSVGTVANYGYTF. The nucleotides read TGCAGCGTCGGGACTGTAGCTAACTATGGCTACACCTTC.